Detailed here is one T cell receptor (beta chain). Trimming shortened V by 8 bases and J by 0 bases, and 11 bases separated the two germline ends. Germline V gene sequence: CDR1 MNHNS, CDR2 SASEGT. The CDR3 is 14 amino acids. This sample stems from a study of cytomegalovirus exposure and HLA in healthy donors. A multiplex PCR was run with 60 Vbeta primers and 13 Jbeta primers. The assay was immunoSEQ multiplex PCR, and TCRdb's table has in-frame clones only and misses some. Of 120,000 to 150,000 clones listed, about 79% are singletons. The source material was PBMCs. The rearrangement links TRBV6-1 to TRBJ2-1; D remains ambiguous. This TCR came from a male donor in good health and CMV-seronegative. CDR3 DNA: TGTGCCAGCGCCCTTCTTAGCTCCTACAATGAGCAGTTCTTC. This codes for CASALLSSYNEQFF.